This T cell receptor (beta chain) is drawn from a study of blood T cell repertoires in COVID-19. The CDR3 has 13 amino acids. V lost 9 bases and J 4 bases, leaving 17 bases between the germline ends. Germline V gene data show CDR1 as SGHRS and CDR2 as YFSETQ. This clone was counted a few times. Methods used by the authors: By means of reference gene primer amplification, nucleated cell counts were estimated. Sequencing was performed with immunoSEQ multiplex PCR; in TCRdb, only in-frame clones are kept and a portion is missing. D and trimming were read from the DNA, whereas the V and J calls and clone size are those reported in that table. The sample carries 65,000 to 75,000 clones, approximately 91% recorded once.

V is TRBV5-1 and J is TRBJ2-7; possibly TRBD1 for D (6 bases). The sequencing sample was made of peripheral blood. The clonotype originates from a human donor with active COVID-19. The donor label of this sample is uncertain. CDR3 sequence: CATRPGVEYEQYF. The CDR3 nucleotides read TGCGCCACCCGTCCAGGGGTGGAGTACGAGCAGTACTTC.